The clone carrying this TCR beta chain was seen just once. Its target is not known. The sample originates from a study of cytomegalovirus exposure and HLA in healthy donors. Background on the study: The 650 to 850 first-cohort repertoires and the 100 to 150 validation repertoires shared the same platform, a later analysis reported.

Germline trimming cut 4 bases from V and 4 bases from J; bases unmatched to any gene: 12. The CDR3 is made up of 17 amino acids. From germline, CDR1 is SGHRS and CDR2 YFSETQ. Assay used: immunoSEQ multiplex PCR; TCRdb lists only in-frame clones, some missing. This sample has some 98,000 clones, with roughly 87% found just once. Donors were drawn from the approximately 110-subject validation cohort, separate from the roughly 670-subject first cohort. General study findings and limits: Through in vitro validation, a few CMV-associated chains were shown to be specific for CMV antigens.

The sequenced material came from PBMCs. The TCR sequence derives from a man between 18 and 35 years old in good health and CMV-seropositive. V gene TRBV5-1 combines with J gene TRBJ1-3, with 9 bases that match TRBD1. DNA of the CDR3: TGCGCCAGCAGCCCCGGACAGGGGATAGACTTCGGAAACACCATATATTTT. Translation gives CASSPGQGIDFGNTIYF. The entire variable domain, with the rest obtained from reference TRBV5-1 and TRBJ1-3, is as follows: KAGVTQTPRYLIKTRGQQVTLSCSPISGHRSVSWYQQTPGQGLQFLFEYFSETQRNKGNFPGRFSGRQFSNSRSEMNVSTLELGDSALYLCASSPGQGIDFGNTIYFGEGSWLTVV.